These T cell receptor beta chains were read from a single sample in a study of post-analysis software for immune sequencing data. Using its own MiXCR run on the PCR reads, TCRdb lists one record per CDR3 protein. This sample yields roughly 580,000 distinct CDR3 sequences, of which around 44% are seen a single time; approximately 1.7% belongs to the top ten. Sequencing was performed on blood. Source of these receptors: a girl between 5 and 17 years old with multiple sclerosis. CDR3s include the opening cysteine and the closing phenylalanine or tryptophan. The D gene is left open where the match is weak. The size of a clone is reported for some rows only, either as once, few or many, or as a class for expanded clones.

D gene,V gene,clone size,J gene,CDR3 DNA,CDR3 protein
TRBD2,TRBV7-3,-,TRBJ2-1,TGTGCCAGCAGCACATTAGCGGGGGGGTCCTACGATGAGCAGTTCTTC,CASSTLAGGSYDEQFF
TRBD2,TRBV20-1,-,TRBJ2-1,TGCAGTGCTAGAGATTACCTAGCGGGGGGGCCCGATGAGCAGTTCTTC,CSARDYLAGGPDEQFF
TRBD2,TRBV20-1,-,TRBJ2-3,TGCAGTGCCATAGCGGGCATCACAGATACGCAGTATTTT,CSAIAGITDTQYF
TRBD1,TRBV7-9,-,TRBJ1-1,TGTGCCAGCAGCCCACAGGGGACGTCGTTCACTGAAGCTTTCTTT,CASSPQGTSFTEAFF
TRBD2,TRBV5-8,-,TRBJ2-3,TGTGCCAGCAGCTTAGCGGGAGGGGACACAGATACGCAGTATTTT,CASSLAGGDTDTQYF
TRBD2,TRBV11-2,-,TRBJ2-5,TGTGCCAGCACCCCCGGCGGGGGGCCCCAATTCGGGCAGTACTTC,CASTPGGGPQFGQYF
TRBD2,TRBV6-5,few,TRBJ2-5,TGTGCCAGCAGTTGGCAGGGGACTAGCGGAGAGACCCAGTACTTC,CASSWQGTSGETQYF
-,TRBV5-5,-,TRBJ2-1,TGTGCCAGCAGCTTGGCCGAGGGGGAGCAGTTCTTC,CASSLAEGEQFF
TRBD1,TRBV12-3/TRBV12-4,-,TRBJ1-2,TGTGCCAGCAGTTTAATCCAAGACAGGGATGGCTACACCTTC,CASSLIQDRDGYTF
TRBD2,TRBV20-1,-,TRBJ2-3,TGCAGTGTTACTTCTAGCGGCCTGGAGGATACGCAGTATTTT,CSVTSSGLEDTQYF
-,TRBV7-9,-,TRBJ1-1,TGTGCCAGCAGCCCCAGGGTTATGAACACTGAAGCTTTCTTT,CASSPRVMNTEAFF
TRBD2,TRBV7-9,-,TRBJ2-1,TGTGCCAGCAGCCCCGGACTAGCGGGGGCGAGTAATGAGCAGTTCTTC,CASSPGLAGASNEQFF